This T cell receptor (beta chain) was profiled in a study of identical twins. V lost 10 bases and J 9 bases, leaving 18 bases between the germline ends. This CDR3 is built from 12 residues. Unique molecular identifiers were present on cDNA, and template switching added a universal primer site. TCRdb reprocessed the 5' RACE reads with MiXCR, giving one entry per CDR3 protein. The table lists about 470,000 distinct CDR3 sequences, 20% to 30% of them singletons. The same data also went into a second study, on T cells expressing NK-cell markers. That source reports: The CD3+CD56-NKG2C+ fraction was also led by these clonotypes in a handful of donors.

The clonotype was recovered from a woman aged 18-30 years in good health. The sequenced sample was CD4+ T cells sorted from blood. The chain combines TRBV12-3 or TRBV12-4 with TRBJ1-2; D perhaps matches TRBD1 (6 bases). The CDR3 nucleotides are TGTGCCACCCGGGAACAGGGTCGCAGCTACACCTTC. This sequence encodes CATREQGRSYTF.